This T cell receptor beta chain appears in the sequencing data of a study of blood T cell repertoires in COVID-19. Study context: Some COVID-19 samples were acute and others convalescent; all came from the United States, Italy and Spain. T cells, B-cell-depleted T cells, or PBMCs supplied cDNA or gDNA.

As processed by the authors: Nucleated cell counts were estimated from reference gene primer amplification. This table comes from immunoSEQ multiplex PCR, and its TCRdb copy is limited to in-frame clones, with some not included. Clone size and V and J calls were adopted from that table, with D and trimming inferred from the DNA. The profile shows roughly 110,000 clones, over 70% of them singletons. The CDR3 sequence is 14 residues long. Germline assignment: CDR1 KGHDR and CDR2 SFDVKD. Trimming removed 3 bases from V and 4 bases from J, with 11 bases in between. The chain recombines TRBV24-1 with TRBJ1-2; D gene unclear. The sample was peripheral blood. The TCR was taken from a man aged 50 to 59 with acute or convalescent COVID-19. The CDR3 loop reads CATSDDGGFYGYTF. The CDR3 DNA is TGTGCCACCAGTGATGACGGCGGGTTCTATGGCTACACCTTC.